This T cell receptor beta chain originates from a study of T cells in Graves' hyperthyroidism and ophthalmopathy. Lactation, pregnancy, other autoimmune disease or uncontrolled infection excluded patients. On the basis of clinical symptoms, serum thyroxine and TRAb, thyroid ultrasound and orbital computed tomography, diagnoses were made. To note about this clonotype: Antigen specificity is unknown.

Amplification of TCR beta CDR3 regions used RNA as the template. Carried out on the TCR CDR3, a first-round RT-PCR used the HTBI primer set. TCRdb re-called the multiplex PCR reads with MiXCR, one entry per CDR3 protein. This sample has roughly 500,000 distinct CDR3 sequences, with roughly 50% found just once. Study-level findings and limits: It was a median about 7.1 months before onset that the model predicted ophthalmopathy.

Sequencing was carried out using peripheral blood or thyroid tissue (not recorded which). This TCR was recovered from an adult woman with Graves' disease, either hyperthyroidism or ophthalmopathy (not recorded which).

The CDR3 DNA follows: TGTGCCAGTAGTATTGCGGACAGGGTCGTAGGCACTGAAGCTTTCTTT. Protein sequence: CASSIADRVVGTEAFF. The V call is TRBV19, the J call TRBJ1-1; the match to TRBD1 covers 8 bases. V lost 3 bases to trimming and J lost 4 bases; unmatched junction nucleotides: 10. Germline loops: CDR1 LNHDA, CDR2 SQIVND (reference sequence). The CDR3 contains 16 residues.